The 13 T cell receptor beta chains below come from one sample, sequenced in a study of breast tumors, draining lymph nodes, adjacent tissues. Each CDR3 protein is one row after TCRdb ran MiXCR on the multiplex PCR reads. Of 200,000 to 250,000 distinct CDR3 sequences listed, approximately 36% are singletons. Samples came from axillary lymph nodes draining the breast cancer. Sequencing input: axillary lymph node tissue. The receptors originated from a female donor with breast cancer. Some clones in this sample may be carry-over from other donors' samples.

The chain recombines TRBV24-1 with TRBJ2-7; the match to TRBD2 covers 10 bases. The J segment lost 3 bases and the V segment lost 5 bases, leaving 21 bases of the junction unmatched. CDR1 is KGHDR, CDR2 SFDVKD, per germline. The CDR3 extends over 20 amino acids. Here the CDR3 reads CATSVGGAGGTPGIYYEQYF. CDR3 bases: TGTGCCACCAGTGTGGGGGGAGCGGGGGGGACACCGGGGATTTACTACGAGCAGTACTTC.

V usage is TRBV19 and J usage is TRBJ2-5; D is possibly TRBD1 (7 bases). V was pared by 3 bases and J by 2 bases, with 16 bases between. The CDR3 consists of 16 residues. The germline CDR1 and CDR2 sequences are LNHDA and SQIVND (reference sequence). The CDR3 region has the DNA TGTGCCAGTAGTATTTTTTCCAGGGGGGAGCAAGAGACCCAGTACTTC. This translates into CASSIFSRGEQETQYF. Full variable domain (remainder filled in from reference TRBV19 and TRBJ2-5): DGGITQSPKYLFRKEGQNVTLSCEQNLNHDAMYWYRQDPGQGLRLIYYSQIVNDFQKGDIAEGYSVSREKKESFPLTVTSAQKNPTAFYLCASSIFSRGEQETQYFGPGTRLLVL.

The CDR3 DNA reads TGTGCCAGCAGGGACCAGTACACTGAAGCTTTCTTT. This sequence encodes CASRDQYTEAFF. The chain couples TRBV6-6 to TRBJ1-1, with D uncertain. The CDR3 has 12 residues. Germline V CDR1 and CDR2: MNHNY, SVGAGI (reference sequence). With 6 bases removed from V and 3 bases from J, the gap between germline ends came to 8 bases.

This clonotype was picked up a small number of times. Given a much more abundant clone one base away, this may be a read error. This chain uses TRBV7-9 with TRBJ1-4; TRBD1 aligns across 8 bases. The CDR3 has 14 amino acids. Germline V gives CDR1 SEHNR, CDR2 FQNEAQ (reference sequence). CDR3 DNA sequence: TGTGCCAGCAGCCTGACAGGGGCTAATGAAAGACTGTTTTTT. Its translation: CASSLTGANERLFF.

The rearrangement links TRBV4-1 to TRBJ2-5; unclear D gene. This CDR3 comprises 14 residues. The germline V gene encodes CDR1 MGHRA and CDR2 YSYEKL. Trimming took 0 bases from V and 4 from J, leaving 9 bases between them. The CDR3 here is CASSQDLTVETQYF. The DNA of the CDR3 is TGCGCCAGCAGCCAAGATCTAACTGTAGAGACCCAGTACTTC.

This clonotype was recorded many times. This chain links TRBV7-2 with TRBJ1-6; possible D gene TRBD1, 5 bases. This CDR3 has 14 amino acids. Between the trimmed V and J ends, which lost 1 base and 8 bases, there was a span of 9 bases. Germline CDR1 SGHTA, CDR2 FQGNSA. The CDR3: CASSLVGVDSPLHF. The CDR3 nucleotides are TGTGCCAGCAGCTTAGTAGGGGTGGATTCACCCCTCCACTTT.

This clonotype was counted ten times or more. This sequence joins TRBV5-1 and TRBJ2-2; 9 positions agree with TRBD2. The CDR3 runs 17 residues. J lost 0 bases, V lost 0 bases, and 3 bases had no gene match. Germline V gene sequence: CDR1 SGHRS, CDR2 YFSETQ. CDR3 loop: CASSLGLAEANTGELFF. CDR3 coding DNA: TGCGCCAGCAGCTTGGGACTAGCGGAAGCGAACACCGGGGAGCTGTTTTTT.

In nucleotides, the CDR3 is TGTGCCAGCAGTGCCCTCGGGGACAGGAACTATGGCTACACCTTC. It is translated as CASSALGDRNYGYTF. The rearrangement links TRBV2 to TRBJ1-2; 8 bases match TRBD1. Germline CDR1 SNHLY, CDR2 FYNNEI. The CDR3 length is 15 residues. Trimming took 4 bases from V and 2 from J; bases not matched to a gene: 6.

This clonotype has ten or more counts. The rearrangement links TRBV2 to TRBJ1-6; 8 bases line up with TRBD1. The length of the CDR3 is 15 residues. V lost 5 bases and J lost 3; bases outside the gene matches: 3. Germline lookup yields CDR1 SNHLY and CDR2 FYNNEI. The CDR3 nucleotides are TGTGCCAGCAGTACAGACAGGGGCTATAATTCACCCCTCCACTTT. It yields the protein CASSTDRGYNSPLHF.

CDR3 in DNA: TGTGCCAGCAGTTTCGGGCTAGCGGGGGAGGGGTGTAGCACAGATACGCAGTATTTT. Encoded protein: CASSFGLAGEGCSTDTQYF. The chain uses TRBV7-9 and TRBJ2-3; 10 bases fit TRBD2. CDR3 length: 19 amino acids. The trim removed 6 bases at V and 0 bases at J, leaving 15 bases unmatched. Germline V lookup: CDR1 SEHNR, CDR2 FQNEAQ (reference sequence). Looking up the rest from reference TRBV7-9 and TRBJ2-3 gives the full variable domain: DTGVSQNPRHKITKRGQNVTFRCDPISEHNRLYWYRQTLGQGPEFLTYFQNEAQLEKSRLLSDRFSAERPKGSFSTLEIQRTEQGDSAMYLCASSFGLAGEGCSTDTQYFGPGTRLTVL.

This chain uses TRBV6-1 with TRBJ1-2; 10 nucleotides agree with TRBD1. Germline lookup yields CDR1 MNHNS and CDR2 SASEGT. V was clipped by 5 bases and J by 6 bases; unmatched bases: 9. The CDR3 has 15 amino acids. CDR3 nucleotides: TGTGCCAGCAGTCTGGCGGGACAGGGGTCTAATGGCTACACCTTC. This gives the protein CASSLAGQGSNGYTF.

This clonotype was picked up a small number of times. A much larger clone differs from this one at a single base, so this may be a read error. Written as DNA, the CDR3 is TGTGCCAGCAGTACCGGCTCCGAGGGTTCCCAGCGTTTT. Protein: CASSTGSEGSQRF. The chain has TRBV11-1 and TRBJ1-5; D is undetermined. Looked up from germline, CDR1 is SGHAT and CDR2 is FQDESV (reference sequence). CDR3 size: 13 residues.

This clonotype was detected many times. The gene calls are TRBV10-2 and TRBJ1-2; 7 bases fit TRBD1. CDR3 length equals 16 residues. J lost 0 bases, V lost 3 bases, and 7 bases had no gene match. Germline V gene data show CDR1 as WSHSY and CDR2 as SAAADI. The CDR3 reads CASSESGTAANYGYTF. CDR3 DNA sequence: TGCGCCAGCAGTGAAAGCGGGACAGCCGCTAACTATGGCTACACCTTC.